This T cell receptor beta chain was identified in a study of cytomegalovirus exposure and HLA in healthy donors. Background on the study: From donors who were HLA-typed, an early data release held approximately 91 million unique TCRs. Study-wide results and caveats: Researchers reportedly found TCR beta sequences accurately predicted most subjects' HLA-A and HLA-B alleles.

This CDR3 spans 16 amino acids. J gave up 4 bases and V 0 bases, and 8 bases lay outside the gene matches. Germline CDR1 and CDR2: LGHNA and YSLEER. Healthy individuals who donated bone marrow served as the donors. The primer mix had 60 Vbeta and 13 Jbeta primers. The table came from immunoSEQ multiplex PCR; TCRdb's copy has only in-frame clones and leaves some out. Altogether roughly 100,000 clones are present, approximately 72% being singletons, with the ten largest covering about 2.2%. Concerning this clone: Its antigen is as yet unknown.

Sequencing input: PBMCs. The clonotype originates from a man younger than 40 in good health and CMV-seronegative. The genes are TRBV4-3 and TRBJ1-2; TRBD1 matches at 7 bases. The CDR3 region has the DNA TGCGCCAGCAGCCAAGATCTCCAGGGACAGTTCTATGGCTACACCTTC. Translated: CASSQDLQGQFYGYTF.